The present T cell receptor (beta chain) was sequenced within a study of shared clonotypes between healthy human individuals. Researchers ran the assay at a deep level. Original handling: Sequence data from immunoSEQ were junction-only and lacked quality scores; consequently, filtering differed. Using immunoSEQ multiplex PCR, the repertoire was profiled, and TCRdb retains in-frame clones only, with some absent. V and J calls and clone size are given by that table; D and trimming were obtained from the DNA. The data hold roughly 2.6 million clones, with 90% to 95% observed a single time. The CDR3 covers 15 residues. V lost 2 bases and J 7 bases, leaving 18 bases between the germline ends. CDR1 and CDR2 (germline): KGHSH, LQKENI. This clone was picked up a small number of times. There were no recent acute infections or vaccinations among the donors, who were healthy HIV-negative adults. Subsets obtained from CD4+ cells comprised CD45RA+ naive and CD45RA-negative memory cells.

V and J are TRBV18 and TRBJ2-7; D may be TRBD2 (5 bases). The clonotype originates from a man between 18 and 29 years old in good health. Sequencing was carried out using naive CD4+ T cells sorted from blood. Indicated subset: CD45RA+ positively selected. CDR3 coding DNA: TGTGCCAGCTCACCAACTGGCAGCCACTCGGGGGAGCAGTACTTC. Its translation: CASSPTGSHSGEQYF.